This T cell receptor (beta chain) was identified during a study of CD8+CD57+ T cells in acquired aplastic anemia. In the study overall: Mean yield of DNA from sorted CD4+ and CD8+ cells was approximately 3 ug.

Trimming removed 0 bases at V and 4 bases at J, with 7 bases between. Germline V lookup: CDR1 MRHNA, CDR2 SNTAGT. The CDR3 sequence is 15 residues long. By flow cytometry, patients selected for sequencing had shown an expansion of CD8+CD57+ cells. This clonotype was detected only a few times. TCR beta VDJ and CDR3 profiling used genomic DNA as template. TCRdb called the reads again in MiXCR, with one record for every CDR3 protein. The table shows roughly 160,000 distinct CDR3 sequences, with 70% to 80% occurring only once. The V gene is TRBV6-4, the J gene TRBJ2-6; no definite D call. This receptor was identified in a human donor with aplastic anemia. The material sequenced was sorted CD4+, CD8+, or CD8+CD57+ T cells (not recorded which) from PBMCs. For the CDR3, the DNA is TGTGCCAGCAGTGACTCGAACACCGGGGCCAACGTCCTGACTTTC. This sequence encodes CASSDSNTGANVLTF.